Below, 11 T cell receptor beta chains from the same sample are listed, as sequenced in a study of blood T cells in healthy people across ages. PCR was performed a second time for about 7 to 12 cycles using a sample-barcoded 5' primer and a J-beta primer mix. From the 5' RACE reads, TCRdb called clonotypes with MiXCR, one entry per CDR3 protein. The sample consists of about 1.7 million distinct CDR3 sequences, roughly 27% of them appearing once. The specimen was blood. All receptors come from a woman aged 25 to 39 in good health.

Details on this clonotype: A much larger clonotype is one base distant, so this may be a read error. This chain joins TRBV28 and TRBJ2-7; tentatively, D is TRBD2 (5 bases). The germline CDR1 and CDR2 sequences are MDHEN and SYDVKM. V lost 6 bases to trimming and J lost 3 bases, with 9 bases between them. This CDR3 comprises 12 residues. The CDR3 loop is CASRRAVYEQYF. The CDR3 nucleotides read TGTGCCAGCAGGCGGGCAGTCTACGAGCAGTACTTC.

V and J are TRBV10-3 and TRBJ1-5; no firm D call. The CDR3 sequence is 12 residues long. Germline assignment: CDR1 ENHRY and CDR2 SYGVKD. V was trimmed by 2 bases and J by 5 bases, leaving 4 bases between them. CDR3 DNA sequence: TGTGCCATCAGTGAGACCCATCAGCCCCAGCATTTT. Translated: CAISETHQPQHF.

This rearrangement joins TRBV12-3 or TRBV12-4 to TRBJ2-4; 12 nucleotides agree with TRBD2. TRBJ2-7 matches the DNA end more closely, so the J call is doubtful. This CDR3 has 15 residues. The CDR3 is CASSLRTSGVIEQYF. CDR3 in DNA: TGTGCCAGCAGCCTTCGGACTAGCGGGGTTATCGAGCAGTACTTC.

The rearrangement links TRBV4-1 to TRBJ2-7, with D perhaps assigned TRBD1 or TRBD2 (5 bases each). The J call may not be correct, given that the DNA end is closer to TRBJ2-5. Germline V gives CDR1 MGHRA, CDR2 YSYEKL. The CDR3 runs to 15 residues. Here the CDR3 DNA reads TGCGCCAGCAGCCTCCGGGACGGTGAACCCCAGACCCAGTACTTC. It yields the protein CASSLRDGEPQTQYF.

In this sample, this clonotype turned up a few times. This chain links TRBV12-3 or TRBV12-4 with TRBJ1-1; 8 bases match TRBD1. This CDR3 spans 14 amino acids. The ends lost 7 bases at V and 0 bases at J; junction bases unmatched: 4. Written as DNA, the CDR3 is TGTGCCAGCACCCGACAGGGGATGAACACTGAAGCTTTCTTT. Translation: CASTRQGMNTEAFF.

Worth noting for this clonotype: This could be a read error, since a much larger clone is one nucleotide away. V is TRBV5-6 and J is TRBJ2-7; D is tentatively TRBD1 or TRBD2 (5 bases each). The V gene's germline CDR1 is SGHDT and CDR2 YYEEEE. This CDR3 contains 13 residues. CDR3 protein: CGSSRGAPYEQYF. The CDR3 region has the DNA TGTGGCAGCAGCCGAGGGGCCCCCTACGAGCAGTACTTC.

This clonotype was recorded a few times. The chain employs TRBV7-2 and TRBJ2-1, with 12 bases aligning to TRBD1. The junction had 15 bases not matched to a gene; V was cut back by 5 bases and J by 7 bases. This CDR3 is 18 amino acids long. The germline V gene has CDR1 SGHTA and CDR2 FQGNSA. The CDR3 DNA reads TGTGCCAGCAGCCTCACCCGGTTCCGGGACAGGGGGCGTAATGAGCAGTTCTTC. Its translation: CASSLTRFRDRGRNEQFF. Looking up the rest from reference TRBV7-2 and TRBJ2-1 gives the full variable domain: GAGVSQSPSNKVTEKGKDVELRCDPISGHTALYWYRQSLGQGLEFLIYFQGNSAPDKSGLPSDRFSAERTGGSVSTLTIQRTQQEDSAVYLCASSLTRFRDRGRNEQFFGPGTRLTVL.

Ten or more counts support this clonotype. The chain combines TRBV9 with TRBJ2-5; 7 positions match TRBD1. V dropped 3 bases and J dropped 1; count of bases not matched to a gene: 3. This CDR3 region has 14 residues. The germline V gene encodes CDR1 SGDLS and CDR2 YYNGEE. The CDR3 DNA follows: TGTGCCAGCAGCGCAGGGGACAGCCAAGAGACCCAGTACTTC. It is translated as CASSAGDSQETQYF.

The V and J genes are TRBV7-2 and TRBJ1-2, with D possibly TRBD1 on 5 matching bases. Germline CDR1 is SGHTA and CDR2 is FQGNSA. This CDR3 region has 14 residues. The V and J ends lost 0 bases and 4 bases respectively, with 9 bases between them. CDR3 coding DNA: TGTGCCAGCAGCTTAGCGCAGGGCGGCTATGGCTACACCTTC. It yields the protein CASSLAQGGYGYTF.

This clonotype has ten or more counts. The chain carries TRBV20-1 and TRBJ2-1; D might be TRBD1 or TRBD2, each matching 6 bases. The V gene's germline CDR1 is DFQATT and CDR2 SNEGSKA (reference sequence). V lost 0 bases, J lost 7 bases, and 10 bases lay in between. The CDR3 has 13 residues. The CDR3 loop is CSAREGGLNEQFF. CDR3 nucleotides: TGCAGTGCTAGAGAGGGGGGCTTGAATGAGCAGTTCTTC.

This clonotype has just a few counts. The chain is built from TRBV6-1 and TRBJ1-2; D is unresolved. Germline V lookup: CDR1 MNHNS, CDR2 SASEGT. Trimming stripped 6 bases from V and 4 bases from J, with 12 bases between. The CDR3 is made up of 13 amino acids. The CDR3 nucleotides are TGTGCCAGCAGACCACCGGACGGCTATGGCTACACCTTC. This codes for CASRPPDGYGYTF.